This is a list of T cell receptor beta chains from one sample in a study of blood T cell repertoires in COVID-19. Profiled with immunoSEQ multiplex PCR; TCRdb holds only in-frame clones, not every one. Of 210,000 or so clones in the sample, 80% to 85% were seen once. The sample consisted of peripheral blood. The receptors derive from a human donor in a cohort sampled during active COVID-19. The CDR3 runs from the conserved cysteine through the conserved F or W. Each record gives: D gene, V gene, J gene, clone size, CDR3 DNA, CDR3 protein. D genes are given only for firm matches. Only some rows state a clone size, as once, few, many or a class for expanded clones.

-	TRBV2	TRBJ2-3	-	TGTGCCAGCAGTGTGGGACACCATAGCACAGATACGCAGTATTTT	CASSVGHHSTDTQYF
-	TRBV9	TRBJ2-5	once	TGTGCCAGCAGCGTGGCGGGGTCAGAGACCCAGTACTTC	CASSVAGSETQYF
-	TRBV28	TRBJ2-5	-	TGTGCCAGCAGTAGATCACAGGGTGGGGAGACCCAGTACTTC	CASSRSQGGETQYF
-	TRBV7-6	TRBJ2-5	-	TGTGCCAGCAGCTGGACGAGGGAAGAGACCCAGTACTTC	CASSWTREETQYF
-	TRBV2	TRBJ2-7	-	TGTGCCAGCAGTCTGCGGGGCAGGGGAGGGAACGAGCAGTACTTC	CASSLRGRGGNEQYF
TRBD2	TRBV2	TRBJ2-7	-	TGTGCCAGCAGTGATCTAGCGGAGGTTTTCGAGCAGTACTTC	CASSDLAEVFEQYF
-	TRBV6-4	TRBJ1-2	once	TGTGCCAGCAGTGTAAATGGCTACACCTTC	CASSVNGYTF
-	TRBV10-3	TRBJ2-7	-	TGTGCCATCAGTGTTGGGCCTCCCCTCTACGAGCAGTACTTC	CAISVGPPLYEQYF
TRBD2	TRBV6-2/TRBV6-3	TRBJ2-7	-	TGTGCCAGCAGTTACATAGGCGGGAGAGCGTCTAGCGAGCAGTACTTC	CASSYIGGRASSEQYF
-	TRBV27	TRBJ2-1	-	TGTGCCAGCAGTTTACGGGGGGCCTTTGTCAATGAGCAGTTCTTC	CASSLRGAFVNEQFF
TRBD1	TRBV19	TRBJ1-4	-	TGTGCCAGTAGCCCAACGACCGGGACAGCGGATGAAAAACTGTTTTTT	CASSPTTGTADEKLFF
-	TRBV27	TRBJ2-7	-	TGTGCCAGCAGTTTTAAGGGGTACTGGGAGCAGTACTTC	CASSFKGYWEQYF
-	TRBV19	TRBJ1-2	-	TGTGCCAGTGGAACCCTGGGAGGGTACGGCTACACCTTC	CASGTLGGYGYTF
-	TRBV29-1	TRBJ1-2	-	TGCAGCGTTCTCCGGGACGGGGGCTATGGCTACACCTTC	CSVLRDGGYGYTF
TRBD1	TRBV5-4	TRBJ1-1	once	TGTGCCAGCAGCCCGTGGAGGGGGCGGGGTCAAAGGGGAGCTTTCTTT	CASSPWRGRGQRGAFF
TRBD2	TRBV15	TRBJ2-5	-	TGTGCCACCAGTAGCGGGAGTTGGCAAGAGACCCAGTACTTC	CATSSGSWQETQYF
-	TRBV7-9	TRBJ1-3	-	TGTGCCAGCAGCTCACCAGACAGGCGCTCTGGAAACACCATATATTTT	CASSSPDRRSGNTIYF
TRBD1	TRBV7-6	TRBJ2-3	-	TGTGCCAGCAGCTTCGACAGGGGGCATACAGATACGCAGTATTTT	CASSFDRGHTDTQYF
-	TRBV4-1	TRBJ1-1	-	TGCGCCAGCAGCCAAGGACTGATCAACACTGAAGCTTTCTTT	CASSQGLINTEAFF
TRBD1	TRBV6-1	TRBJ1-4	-	TGTGCCAGCAGTGAAGACAGGGGTTCTGAAAAACTGTTTTTT	CASSEDRGSEKLFF
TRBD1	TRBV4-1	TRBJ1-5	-	TGCGCCAGCAGCCAAGATAGAGGGGGCTATCAGCCCCAGCATTTT	CASSQDRGGYQPQHF
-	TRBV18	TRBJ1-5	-	TGTGCCAGCTCACTCTCTGAGGGAGGACGGCAGCCCCAGCATTTT	CASSLSEGGRQPQHF
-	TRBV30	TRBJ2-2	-	TGTGCCTGGAGGGGCTTCGCGAACACCGGGGAGCTGTTTTTT	CAWRGFANTGELFF
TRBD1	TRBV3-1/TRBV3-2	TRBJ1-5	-	TGTGCCAGCAGCCCGCGACAGGGTTATCAGCCCCAGCATTTT	CASSPRQGYQPQHF
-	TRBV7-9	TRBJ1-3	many	TGTGCCAGCAGCTTGGCAGGGGAGTACTCTGGAAACACCATATATTTT	CASSLAGEYSGNTIYF
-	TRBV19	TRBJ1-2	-	TGTGCCAGTAAATACAGGGTTAACGGCTATGGCTACACCTTC	CASKYRVNGYGYTF
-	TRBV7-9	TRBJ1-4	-	TGTGCCAGCAGATTCGCTAATGAAAAACTGTTTTTT	CASRFANEKLFF
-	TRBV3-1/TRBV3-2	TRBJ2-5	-	TGTGCCAGCAGCCAAGATGCAGGCAGAGAGACCCAGTACTTC	CASSQDAGRETQYF
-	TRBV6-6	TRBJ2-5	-	TGTGCCAGCGCCTACAGGGTAAACCAAGAGACCCAGTACTTC	CASAYRVNQETQYF
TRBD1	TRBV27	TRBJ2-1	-	TGTGCCAGCAGTCCTGCTTTTAGGGGGCGTCCCGGGTGGGATGAGCAGTTCTTC	CASSPAFRGRPGWDEQFF
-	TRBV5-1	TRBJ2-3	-	TGCGCCAGCAGCTTAACGACAGGAGAATTCACAGATACGCAGTATTTT	CASSLTTGEFTDTQYF
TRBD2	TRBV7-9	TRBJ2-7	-	TGTGCCAGCAGCTCCCCAGCGGGAGTTGGTTACGAGCAGTACTTC	CASSSPAGVGYEQYF
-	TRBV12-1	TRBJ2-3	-	TGTGCCATTAACTCAGGGATTTTAGATACGCAGTATTTT	CAINSGILDTQYF
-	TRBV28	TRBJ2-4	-	TGTGCCAGCAGTTTTCACAGGCTAGCCAAAAACATTCAGTACTTC	CASSFHRLAKNIQYF
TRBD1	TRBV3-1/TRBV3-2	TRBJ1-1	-	TGTGCCAGCAGCCAGACAGGGGAGGACACTGAAGCTTTCTTT	CASSQTGEDTEAFF
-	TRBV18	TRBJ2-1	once	TGTGCCAGCTCACCGATAGGGGGTGAGCAGTTCTTC	CASSPIGGEQFF
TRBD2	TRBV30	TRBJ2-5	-	TGTGCCTGGAAAAGAGCGGGGGCTATCCAAGAGACCCAGTACTTC	CAWKRAGAIQETQYF